The present entry profiles one T cell receptor (beta chain) with its context. This clone was recorded only once. Which antigen it targets is not known. Nothing much larger sits one base from this clone, and base qualities are not available. The data originate from a study of T cell changes during pregnancy in multiple sclerosis (dated by TCRdb to about 2019). With regard to the full study: The study looked at changes in the T cell repertoire across pregnancy in women with multiple sclerosis.

Receptor libraries were prepared by the immunoSEQ multiplex PCR assay. The clones in this table, taken by TCRdb from immuneACCESS, are in-frame only. Not every clone is retained; where verified, under half of the shortfall comes from an unresolved V gene, and the cause of the rest is unknown. Across this sample there are approximately 110,000 clones, with around nine tenths seen only once. The ten largest clones capture more than 1.5% of the sample. The V and J ends are trimmed by 4 bases and 0 bases, leaving 13 bases between them. Via the germline V gene, CDR1 is MDHEN and CDR2 SYDVKM. Spanning cysteine to phenylalanine, the CDR3 consists of 16 amino acids. The DNA shown is the 48-base CDR3, in frame from base 1.

The receptor chain draws on TRBV28 and TRBJ2-4; D gene: possibly TRBD2, on 5 matching bases. This TCR came from a female donor with multiple sclerosis, enrolled in a pregnancy study. Source: peripheral blood, taken in the third trimester of pregnancy. In nucleotide form, the sequence is TGTGCCAGCAGTTCCAGGAGAGAGGGAGCCAAAAACATTCAGTACTTC. It translates as CASSSRREGAKNIQYF. The variable domain in full, with residues beyond the CDR3 obtained from the reference TRBV28 and TRBJ2-4 genes, is DVKVTQSSRYLVKRTGEKVFLECVQDMDHENMFWYRQDPGLGLRLIYFSYDVKMKEKGDIPEGYSVSREKKERFSLILESASTNQTSMYLCASSSRREGAKNIQYFGAGTRLSVL.